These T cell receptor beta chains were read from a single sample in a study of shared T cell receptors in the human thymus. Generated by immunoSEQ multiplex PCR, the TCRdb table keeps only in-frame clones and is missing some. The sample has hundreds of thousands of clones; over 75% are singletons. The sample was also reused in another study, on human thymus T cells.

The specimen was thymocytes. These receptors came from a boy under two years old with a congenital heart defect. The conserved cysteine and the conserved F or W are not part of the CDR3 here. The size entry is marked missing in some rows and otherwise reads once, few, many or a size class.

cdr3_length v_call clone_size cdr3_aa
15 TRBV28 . ASKPGQGLPLENIQY
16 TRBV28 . ASSLFRDRGFHTGELF
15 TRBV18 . ASSPTQGEFSNQPQH
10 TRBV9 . ASSAGGQPQH
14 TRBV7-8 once ASSLAGGQGEGEQY
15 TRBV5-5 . ASSFEIPSVYVNEQF
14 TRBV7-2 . ASSPRTGPIKNIQY
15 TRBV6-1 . ASSETSRGGPTGELF
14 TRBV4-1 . ASSLEILAEADTQY
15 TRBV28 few ASRPDRSPLSNQPQH
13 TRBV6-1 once ASHAGLADYNEQF
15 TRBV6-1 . ASSEATWSRVLYEQY
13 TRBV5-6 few ASSLRNKRPYEQY
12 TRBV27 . ASSLRGTPNGYT
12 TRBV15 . ATSRLAGTDTQY
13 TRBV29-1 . SVAGSVKGTDTQY
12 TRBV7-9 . ASSLQGAGEKLF
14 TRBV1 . TSSYSGDRGLYEQY
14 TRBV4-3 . ASSQFQAGHTGELF
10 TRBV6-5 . ASSILAGDMY
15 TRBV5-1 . ASSPQGPSGSSYEQY
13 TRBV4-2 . ASSQDGTGSYEQY
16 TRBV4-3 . ASSQDIWGQALREAQH
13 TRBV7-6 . ASSLELGGRNEQF
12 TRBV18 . ASSRTGPRCEQY